The rows below give T cell receptor beta chains drawn from one sample of a study of shared clonotypes between healthy human individuals. Libraries were prepared by immunoSEQ multiplex PCR; TCRdb keeps only in-frame clonotypes and omits some of them. The data show roughly 2.5 million clones, around 90% seen once. What was sequenced was naive CD4+ T cells sorted from blood. Every receptor here comes from a man between 18 and 29 years old in good health. The CDR3 runs from the conserved cysteine through the conserved F or W. A D gene is named only where the DNA matches it firmly. Size is omitted from some rows. Given values are once, few, many or a class for expanded clones.

D gene | clone size | J gene | V gene | CDR3 protein | CDR3 DNA
TRBD2 | . | TRBJ2-2 | TRBV7-3 | CASSPSSGGAVGELFF | TGTGCCAGCAGCCCCTCTAGCGGGGGGGCCGTCGGGGAGCTGTTTTTT
TRBD1 | once | TRBJ2-5 | TRBV7-2 | CASSSRTGGSETQYF | TGTGCCAGCAGCTCCCGGACAGGGGGGTCAGAGACCCAGTACTTC
TRBD2 | . | TRBJ2-5 | TRBV18 | CASSPPVAGQETQYF | TGTGCCAGCTCACCACCGGTAGCGGGCCAAGAGACCCAGTACTTC
TRBD1 | once | TRBJ1-4 | TRBV4-1 | CASSPGTGVNEKLFF | TGCGCCAGCAGCCCGGGGACAGGGGTTAATGAAAAACTGTTTTTT
TRBD2 | few | TRBJ2-2 | TRBV2 | CASIGLAGWAGELFF | TGTGCCAGCATCGGGCTAGCGGGGTGGGCCGGGGAGCTGTTTTTT
. | . | TRBJ1-3 | TRBV14 | CASSLLSGNTIYF | TGTGCCAGCAGCCTCCTCTCTGGAAACACCATATATTTT
TRBD2 | . | TRBJ2-7 | TRBV5-1 | CASSWVASGSYEQYF | TGCGCCAGCAGCTGGGTGGCTAGCGGGAGCTACGAGCAGTACTTC
TRBD1 | . | TRBJ2-1 | TRBV7-2 | CASSLTGGPYNEQFF | TGTGCCAGCAGCTTGACAGGGGGCCCCTACAATGAGCAGTTCTTC
TRBD1 | . | TRBJ2-2 | TRBV19 | CASSLGTGNTGELFF | TGTGCCAGTAGTCTCGGGACAGGGAACACCGGGGAGCTGTTTTTT
. | . | TRBJ1-4 | TRBV19 | CASSIWRARTEKLFF | TGTGCCAGTAGTATATGGAGGGCCCGTACTGAAAAACTGTTTTTT
TRBD2 | . | TRBJ2-1 | TRBV7-8 | CASSLGTTSGAYNEQFF | TGTGCCAGCAGCTTAGGCACGACTAGCGGCGCCTACAATGAGCAGTTCTTC
TRBD2 | . | TRBJ2-1 | TRBV7-6 | CASSSSPGGIYNEQFF | TGTGCCAGCAGCTCCTCTCCGGGGGGGATTTACAATGAGCAGTTCTTC
. | . | TRBJ2-3 | TRBV7-9 | CASSLAGPDTQYF | TGTGCCAGCAGCTTAGCAGGGCCAGATACGCAGTATTTT
. | . | TRBJ2-1 | TRBV6-4 | CASRAGSSYNEQFF | TGTGCCAGCAGGGCGGGGAGCTCCTACAATGAGCAGTTCTTC
. | . | TRBJ2-5 | TRBV5-1 | CASSDQETQYF | TGCGCCAGCAGCGATCAAGAGACCCAGTACTTC
TRBD1 | . | TRBJ2-5 | TRBV5-4 | CASSLRQGTGQETQYF | TGTGCCAGCAGCCTTAGACAGGGGACGGGCCAAGAGACCCAGTACTTC
. | . | TRBJ2-3 | TRBV5-1 | CASSLGFKDTQYF | TGCGCCAGCAGCTTGGGTTTTAAAGATACGCAGTATTTT
. | . | TRBJ2-1 | TRBV11-2 | CASRDGSSYNEQFF | TGTGCCAGCCGCGACGGGAGCTCCTACAATGAGCAGTTCTTC
TRBD2 | . | TRBJ2-6 | TRBV10-2 | CASSDSGTSGANVLTF | TGCGCCAGCAGTGACAGCGGGACCTCTGGGGCCAACGTCCTGACTTTC
. | . | TRBJ1-1 | TRBV10-3 | CAISDRPPINTEAFF | TGTGCCATCAGTGACAGGCCCCCTATAAACACTGAAGCTTTCTTT
. | . | TRBJ2-2 | TRBV19 | CASSALDTANTGELFF | TGTGCCAGTAGTGCCCTCGATACAGCGAACACCGGGGAGCTGTTTTTT
. | . | TRBJ2-7 | TRBV9 | CASSVTGTNAYEQYF | TGTGCCAGCAGCGTAACCGGGACCAACGCCTACGAGCAGTACTTC
. | . | TRBJ2-7 | TRBV28 | CASSPQGGEQYF | TGTGCCAGCAGTCCTCAGGGAGGAGAGCAGTACTTC
TRBD2 | . | TRBJ2-1 | TRBV25-1 | CASSALAGNEQFF | TGTGCCAGCAGTGCGTTAGCGGGGAATGAGCAGTTCTTC
TRBD1 | once | TRBJ1-2 | TRBV5-1 | CASSDQDRGEYGYTF | TGCGCCAGCAGCGACCAGGACAGGGGAGAGTATGGCTACACCTTC
. | . | TRBJ1-4 | TRBV7-3 | CASSRPEAGNEKLFF | TGTGCCAGCAGCCGTCCCGAGGCGGGGAATGAAAAACTGTTTTTT
. | once | TRBJ2-3 | TRBV19 | CASSSGLNVDTQYF | TGTGCCAGTAGCTCCGGACTTAACGTAGATACGCAGTATTTT
. | . | TRBJ1-2 | TRBV30 | CAWSPHGAAIGYTF | TGTGCCTGGAGCCCCCATGGGGCCGCAATTGGCTACACCTTC
. | . | TRBJ1-2 | TRBV25-1 | CASTNSGGGYGYTF | TGTGCCAGCACGAATTCAGGAGGAGGCTATGGCTACACCTTC
. | . | TRBJ2-3 | TRBV7-3 | CASSGTGLTDTQYF | TGTGCCAGCAGCGGAACAGGGCTCACAGATACGCAGTATTTT
TRBD2 | . | TRBJ2-1 | TRBV6-5 | CASRLAGGEQFF | TGTGCCAGCAGACTAGCGGGGGGTGAGCAGTTCTTC
TRBD1 | . | TRBJ2-7 | TRBV30 | CAWSRTGGGGEQYF | TGTGCCTGGAGTCGAACAGGGGGCGGCGGCGAGCAGTACTTC
TRBD2 | . | TRBJ2-2 | TRBV30 | CAWGPTTSGGAGELFF | TGTGCCTGGGGCCCTACCACTAGCGGGGGGGCCGGGGAGCTGTTTTTT
TRBD1 | . | TRBJ2-7 | TRBV5-8 | CASSLGTGEYEQYF | TGTGCCAGCAGCTTGGGGACAGGGGAGTACGAGCAGTACTTC
. | . | TRBJ2-6 | TRBV6-6 | CASSIRGSGANVLTF | TGTGCCAGCAGCATTAGGGGATCCGGGGCCAACGTCCTGACTTTC
. | . | TRBJ2-1 | TRBV7-9 | CASSSRTGGHNEQFF | TGTGCCAGCAGCTCCAGGACGGGGGGCCACAATGAGCAGTTCTTC
. | once | TRBJ2-2 | TRBV7-6 | CASSLGDGSGELFF | TGTGCCAGCAGCTTGGGAGACGGCTCCGGGGAGCTGTTTTTT
. | once | TRBJ2-1 | TRBV2 | CASSEDGPEQFF | TGTGCCAGCAGTGAGGACGGGCCCGAGCAGTTCTTC
TRBD1 | once | TRBJ2-2 | TRBV29-1 | CSARTGTGYAGELFF | TGCAGCGCGAGAACCGGGACAGGGTACGCCGGGGAGCTGTTTTTT
. | . | TRBJ1-4 | TRBV5-8 | CASSLVGMTEKLFF | TGTGCCAGCAGCTTGGTCGGTATGACCGAGAAACTGTTTTTT
. | . | TRBJ1-1 | TRBV4-3 | CASSQVGGLRNTEAFF | TGCGCCAGCAGCCAAGTCGGGGGCTTAAGGAACACTGAAGCTTTCTTT
TRBD1 | . | TRBJ2-2 | TRBV7-9 | CASSTPGGRNTGELFF | TGTGCCAGCAGCACCCCAGGGGGTCGAAACACCGGGGAGCTGTTTTTT
. | . | TRBJ1-1 | TRBV7-2 | CASSWRDVNTEAFF | TGTGCCAGCAGCTGGCGGGACGTGAACACTGAAGCTTTCTTT
TRBD1 | . | TRBJ2-1 | TRBV10-2 | CASRYGQGGEQFF | TGCGCCAGCAGATACGGACAGGGTGGGGAGCAGTTCTTC
TRBD2 | . | TRBJ2-2 | TRBV5-1 | CASSLVGLAVNTGELFF | TGCGCCAGCAGCTTGGTTGGACTAGCGGTTAACACCGGGGAGCTGTTTTTT
. | . | TRBJ2-7 | TRBV12-5 | CASGLVGPGPYEQYF | TGTGCTAGTGGTTTGGTCGGTCCAGGGCCCTACGAGCAGTACTTC
TRBD1 | . | TRBJ2-3 | TRBV6-1 | CASHKRQGASDTQYF | TGTGCCAGCCATAAAAGACAGGGGGCTTCAGATACGCAGTATTTT
TRBD2 | . | TRBJ2-7 | TRBV11-2 | CASSRVAGGTYEQYF | TGTGCCAGCAGCAGGGTAGCGGGGGGGACCTACGAGCAGTACTTC
TRBD1 | . | TRBJ1-2 | TRBV5-1 | CASSPGQGAVYGYTF | TGCGCCAGCAGCCCTGGACAGGGAGCTGTCTATGGCTACACCTTC
TRBD1 | . | TRBJ2-3 | TRBV19 | CASSHRQGNTDTQYF | TGTGCCAGTAGCCACCGACAGGGGAACACAGATACGCAGTATTTT